Sequencing of this T cell receptor beta chain was carried out in a study of low-dose radiotherapy and immunotherapy resistance in tumors. Overall study context: Aspirin 300 mg was given orally each day for four cycles from cycle 1 day 1.

CDR1 and CDR2 (germline): MGHRA, YSYEKL. CDR3 size: 20 residues. Unmatched junction bases numbered 17, after V lost 0 bases and J lost 6 bases. There are many counts of this clonotype. Covering alpha and beta chains, TRAV- and TRBV-specific primers were used for the first-strand cDNA. For amplifying TCRs, the PCR ran for roughly 20 cycles with Phusion, which was used together with a constant-region primer and the adapter on the V primers. TCRdb re-analysed the reads in MiXCR, keeping a single row per CDR3 protein. The table includes approximately 100,000 distinct CDR3 sequences, less than 25% detected once. Time point described: after trial treatment. Documented treatment: LDRT plus nivolumab, ipilimumab, low-dose cyclophosphamide and aspirin (RACIN trial). Donors were treated with nivolumab, ipilimumab, aspirin, and low-dose cyclophosphamide and radiotherapy. Patients who could take part had advanced solid tumors with no tumor-infiltrating lymphocytes.

The rearrangement links TRBV4-1 to TRBJ2-1; 10 bases line up with TRBD2. The TCR was taken from a male donor with prostate cancer. The input for sequencing was PBMCs, taken after low-dose radiotherapy plus immunotherapy. CDR3 sequence reads: CASSQDAAWGSGGARNEQFF. The DNA for the CDR3 is TGCGCCAGCAGCCAAGATGCCGCCTGGGGAAGCGGGGGGGCCCGCAATGAGCAGTTCTTC.